Listed below are T cell receptor beta chains from one sample, sequenced in a study of T cell repertoires in cytomegalovirus infection. Their antigen targets remain unknown. TCRdb re-derived calls from the reads in MiXCR, one entry per CDR3 protein. Among roughly 120,000 distinct CDR3 sequences, about 32% were seen once, and the ten largest hold around 54%. Here the sequenced sample was CD8+ T cells from cultured PBMCs, taken from culture after CMV antigen stimulation. The receptors shown here come from a human donor in good health (CMV status not recorded). Some clones in this sample may be carry-over from other donors' samples. The CDR3 runs from the conserved cysteine through the conserved F or W. The D gene is left open where the match is weak. Size values are once, few and many counts, or a class for expanded clones, and some rows have none.

CDR3aa,CDR3nt,d_gene,abundance,v_gene,j_gene
CASSLTAELNTEAFF,TGTGCCAGCAGCCTGACAGCAGAGTTGAACACTGAAGCTTTCTTT,NA,NA,TRBV7-9,TRBJ1-1
CASRQDSYEQYF,TGTGCCAGCAGACAGGACAGCTACGAGCAGTACTTC,NA,NA,TRBV7-9,TRBJ2-7
CASSDGTANSPLHF,TGTGCCAGCAGTGACGGGACGGCCAATTCACCCCTCCACTTT,NA,NA,TRBV6-1,TRBJ1-6
CASSYRQTIGETQYF,TGTGCCAGCAGTTATAGACAGACCATTGGAGAGACCCAGTACTTC,NA,NA,TRBV6-9,TRBJ2-5
CASSLSPGAHNEQFF,TGTGCCAGCAGTTTATCACCAGGGGCCCACAATGAGCAGTTCTTC,NA,NA,TRBV12-3/TRBV12-4,TRBJ2-1
CASSLGPGGAEAFF,TGTGCCAGCAGTTTGGGCCCAGGGGGAGCTGAAGCTTTCTTT,TRBD1,NA,TRBV11-2,TRBJ1-1
CASSSAGEGGNTIYF,TGTGCCAGCAGTTCCGCGGGGGAGGGGGGAAACACCATATATTTT,NA,NA,TRBV27,TRBJ1-3
CASTNLQGDNEQFF,TGTGCCAGCACTAACCTACAGGGAGACAATGAGCAGTTCTTC,NA,NA,TRBV12-3/TRBV12-4,TRBJ2-1
CASSQERAGALQDTQYF,TGTGCCAGCAGCCAAGAACGGGCGGGGGCCCTGCAAGATACGCAGTATTTT,NA,NA,TRBV4-2,TRBJ2-3
CASSQKQGTEAFF,TGCGCCAGCAGCCAAAAACAAGGCACTGAAGCTTTCTTT,NA,once,TRBV4-1,TRBJ1-1
CASSPGQMNTDAFF,TGTGCCAGCAGCCCGGGACAGATGAACACTGACGCTTTCTTT,TRBD1,NA,TRBV7-9,TRBJ1-1
CASSYQRNTEAFF,TGTGCCAGCAGTTATCAGCGGAACACTGAAGCTTTCTTT,NA,few,TRBV6-5,TRBJ1-1
CASSPATGSGNTEAFF,TGTGCCAGCTCACCAGCTACAGGGAGCGGGAACACTGAAGCTTTCTTT,NA,NA,TRBV18,TRBJ1-1
CASSQESPLAYSNQPQHF,TGCGCCAGCAGCCAAGAATCCCCATTAGCCTATAGCAATCAGCCCCAGCATTTT,NA,few,TRBV4-1,TRBJ1-5
CASSLSGGRTYNKQFF,TGTGCCAGCAGCCTTAGCGGGGGCCGAACTTACAATAAGCAGTTCTTC,TRBD2,NA,TRBV27,TRBJ2-1
CASSSHTLNTEAFF,TGCGCCAGCAGCTCACATACGTTGAACACTGAAGCTTTCTTT,NA,NA,TRBV4-1,TRBJ1-1
CSVSRYTEAFF,TGCAGTGTATCCAGATACACTGAAGCTTTCTTT,NA,few,TRBV20-1,TRBJ1-1
CASSSTGFSQETQYF,TGTGCCAGCAGTTCGACAGGGTTCTCCCAAGAGACCCAGTACTTC,TRBD1,NA,TRBV6-5,TRBJ2-5
CSAPPGQFNQPQHF,TGCAGTGCTCCGCCGGGACAGTTCAATCAGCCCCAGCATTTT,TRBD1,few,TRBV20-1,TRBJ1-5
CASSSDSHQPQHF,TGTGCCAGCAGTAGTGACAGTCATCAGCCCCAGCATTTT,NA,few,TRBV12-3/TRBV12-4,TRBJ1-5
CASSDDRGNTGELFF,TGTGCCAGCAGCGACGACAGGGGGAACACCGGGGAGCTGTTTTTT,TRBD1,NA,TRBV6-5,TRBJ2-2
CASSQAPDTQYF,TGCGCCAGCAGCCAGGCCCCAGATACGCAGTATTTT,NA,few,TRBV4-1,TRBJ2-3
CASSQQGYYNEQFF,TGTGCCAGCAGCCAGCAGGGGTATTACAATGAGCAGTTCTTC,NA,NA,TRBV3-1,TRBJ2-1
CASSYFQGAKYEQYF,TGTGCCAGCAGTTACTTCCAGGGGGCAAAGTACGAGCAGTACTTC,TRBD1,many,TRBV6-2/TRBV6-3,TRBJ2-7
CASSLLTDPSPYEQYF,TGTGCCAGCAGCTTATTGACGGACCCGTCCCCCTACGAGCAGTACTTC,NA,many,TRBV7-8,TRBJ2-7
CASSLEWGSGNTIYF,TGTGCCAGCAGCTTAGAGTGGGGCTCTGGAAACACCATATATTTT,NA,NA,TRBV11-2,TRBJ1-3
CASIDSAGGNTDTQYF,TGTGCCAGCATCGATTCAGCGGGGGGAAACACAGATACGCAGTATTTT,TRBD2,few,TRBV7-9,TRBJ2-3